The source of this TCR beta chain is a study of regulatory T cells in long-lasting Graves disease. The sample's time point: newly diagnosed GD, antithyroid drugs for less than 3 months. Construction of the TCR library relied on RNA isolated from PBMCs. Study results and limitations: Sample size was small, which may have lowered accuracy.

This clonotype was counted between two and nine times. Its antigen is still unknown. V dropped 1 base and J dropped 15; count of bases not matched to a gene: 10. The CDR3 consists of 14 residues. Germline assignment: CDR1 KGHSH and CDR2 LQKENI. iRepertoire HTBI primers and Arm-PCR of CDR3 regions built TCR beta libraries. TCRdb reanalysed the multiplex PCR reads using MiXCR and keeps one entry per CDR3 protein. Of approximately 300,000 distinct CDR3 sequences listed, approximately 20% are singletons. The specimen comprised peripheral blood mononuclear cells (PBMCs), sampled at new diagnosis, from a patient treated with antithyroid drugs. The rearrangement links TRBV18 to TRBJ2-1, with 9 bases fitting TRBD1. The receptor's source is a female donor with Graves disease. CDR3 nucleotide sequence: TGTGCCAGCTCACCACTTCCGGGACAGGGTAATTTGTTCTTC. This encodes CASSPLPGQGNLFF.